One and the same sample provided the 25 T cell receptor beta chains below, sequenced in a study of monozygotic twins with inflammatory bowel disease. TCRdb reprocessed the 5' RACE reads, with one entry per CDR3 protein and no DNA. Its clone listing holds around 370,000 distinct CDR3 sequences. Input material: blood. These receptors were collected from a human donor with ulcerative colitis or Crohn's disease, or a healthy co-twin of an affected twin (not recorded which).

The CDR3 here is CATSRDGDLGGPDTQYF. The chain has TRBV15 and TRBJ2-3; TCRdb's D call, TRBD1, is unchecked because there is no DNA. There are 17 residues in the CDR3. Germline lookup yields CDR1 LNHNV and CDR2 YYDKDF (reference sequence).

J is TRBJ1-1 and V is TRBV29-1; the TCRdb call, TRBD1, lacks DNA for checking. Germline loops: CDR1 SQVTM, CDR2 ANQGSEA. This CDR3 contains 12 residues. CDR3 amino acids: CSVGDVDTEAFF. The full variable domain, rest sourced from reference TRBV29-1 and TRBJ1-1, is SAVISQKPSRDICQRGTSLTIQCQVDSQVTMMFWYRQQPGQSLTLIATANQGSEATYESGFVIDKFPISRPNLTFSTLTVSNMSPEDSSIYLCSVGDVDTEAFFGQGTRLTVV.

The V gene is TRBV2, the J gene TRBJ1-1; the D gene TCRdb calls, TRBD1, cannot be checked with no DNA. There are 16 residues in the CDR3. Looked up from germline, CDR1 is SNHLY and CDR2 is FYNNEI. CDR3 region: CASPPLGRSGTDEAFF.

V is TRBV7-2 and J is TRBJ2-2; the D gene TCRdb calls, TRBD1, cannot be checked with no DNA. The CDR3 covers 14 residues. The V gene's germline CDR1 is SGHTA and CDR2 FQGNSA. The CDR3 region is CASIPDRGRGELFF. Complete variable domain (other parts from reference TRBV7-2 and TRBJ2-2): GAGVSQSPSNKVTEKGKDVELRCDPISGHTALYWYRQSLGQGLEFLIYFQGNSAPDKSGLPSDRFSAERTGGSVSTLTIQRTQQEDSAVYLCASIPDRGRGELFFGEGSRLTVL.

The chain combines TRBV19 with TRBJ2-4; lacking DNA, the TRBD1 call made by TCRdb goes unchecked. CDR1 LNHDA and CDR2 SQIVND come from the germline V gene (reference sequence). The length of the CDR3 is 12 residues. CDR3: CASGTAKNIQYF.

The gene calls are TRBV7-2 and TRBJ2-5; no DNA is available, so the TRBD1 call from TCRdb remains unchecked. From germline, CDR1 is SGHTA and CDR2 FQGNSA. The CDR3 consists of 13 residues. This chain's CDR3 is CASSSQGQETQYF.

The J gene is TRBJ2-7, the V gene TRBV12-3 or TRBV12-4; TCRdb reports TRBD1, a call that lacks DNA to check it against. This CDR3 comprises 15 residues. Here the CDR3 reads CASSVAGGARREQYF.

The gene calls are TRBV5-1 and TRBJ1-1. The CDR3 consists of 16 residues. CDR1 SGHRS and CDR2 YFSETQ come from the germline V gene. The CDR3 spells CASSFDSPGTNTEAFF. The full variable domain, with the rest looked up from reference TRBV5-1 and TRBJ1-1, is KAGVTQTPRYLIKTRGQQVTLSCSPISGHRSVSWYQQTPGQGLQFLFEYFSETQRNKGNFPGRFSGRQFSNSRSEMNVSTLELGDSALYLCASSFDSPGTNTEAFFGQGTRLTVV.

CDR3 amino acids: CASSQEWQYSYEAFF. The chain joins TRBV4-3 to TRBJ1-1. Germline CDR1 reads LGHNA; CDR2 reads YSLEER. The CDR3 extends over 15 amino acids.

This sequence joins TRBV6-1 and TRBJ2-6. Germline V CDR1 and CDR2: MNHNS, SASEGT. The CDR3 is 15 amino acids. The CDR3 loop is CASSVPASGANVLTF.

The chain has TRBV4-1 and TRBJ1-1. In germline, CDR1 is MGHRA, CDR2 YSYEKL. This CDR3 contains 15 residues. CDR3 in amino acids: CASSQERVLNTEAFF.

The chain couples TRBV20-1 to TRBJ2-1; there is no DNA to check the TCRdb D call of TRBD1. This CDR3 is built from 14 residues. Germline V gene sequence: CDR1 DFQATT, CDR2 SNEGSKA (reference sequence). The CDR3 region is CSARDPARGNEQFF.

The genes are TRBV7-9 and TRBJ1-5; absent DNA, TCRdb's TRBD1 call cannot be checked. Germline V gives CDR1 SEHNR, CDR2 FQNEAQ (reference sequence). The CDR3 spans 14 residues. The CDR3 loop reads CASSFGPGDQPQHF.

The rearrangement links TRBV18 to TRBJ2-2; checking the TCRdb D call of TRBD1 is not possible without DNA. The germline V gene encodes CDR1 KGHSH and CDR2 LQKENI. The CDR3 runs 15 residues. CDR3 sequence reads: CASSPSGQNTGELFF.

V is TRBV5-1 and J is TRBJ2-3; TCRdb selects TRBD1, and the lack of DNA leaves this call unchecked. CDR1 is SGHRS, CDR2 YFSETQ, per germline. The CDR3 is 16 residues long. The chain's CDR3 is CASSLGPGELTDTQYF.

The genes are TRBV19 and TRBJ1-2. Germline CDR1 and CDR2: LNHDA and SQIVND (reference sequence). The CDR3 is 11 amino acids. The CDR3 sequence is CASTWDYGYTF.

V and J are TRBV7-2 and TRBJ1-2. This CDR3 has 13 residues. Germline V gene lookup returns CDR1 SGHTA and CDR2 FQGNSA. CDR3 in amino acids: CASSLILVDGYTF.

The rearrangement joins TRBV7-2 to TRBJ2-7; TCRdb lists TRBD1, though no DNA is available to test this call. CDR1 is SGHTA, CDR2 FQGNSA, per germline. The CDR3 covers 13 residues. This chain's CDR3 is CASSLGTGSEQYF.

The rearrangement uses TRBV6-5 and TRBJ2-1. Germline V gives CDR1 MNHEY, CDR2 SVGAGI. CDR3 length: 15 residues. CDR3: CASSFMQGVYNEQFF.

The gene calls are TRBV28 and TRBJ2-4; the D gene TCRdb calls, TRBD2, cannot be checked with no DNA. CDR1 is MDHEN and CDR2 is SYDVKM in the germline V gene. The CDR3 is 18 amino acids. CDR3: CASTSIGSRRGAKNIQYF.

The V call is TRBV6-1, the J call TRBJ2-1. This CDR3 spans 11 amino acids. Germline lookup yields CDR1 MNHNS and CDR2 SASEGT. The CDR3 sequence: CASEAYNEQFF.

This chain links TRBV6-2 or TRBV6-3 with TRBJ2-7; TCRdb indicates TRBD1, and absent DNA this call remains unverified. Germline V lookup: CDR1 MNHEY, CDR2 SVGEGT. CDR3 length equals 15 residues. The chain's CDR3 is CASSPLQTGTGEQYF.

The chain links TRBV7-9 to TRBJ2-7; the D gene TCRdb calls, TRBD1, cannot be checked with no DNA. This CDR3 contains 15 residues. Germline V CDR1 and CDR2: SEHNR, FQNEAQ (reference sequence). CDR3 protein: CASSTLFWDSYEQYF.

This sequence joins TRBV15 and TRBJ1-6. The CDR3 length is 16 residues. Germline CDR1 LNHNV, CDR2 YYDKDF (reference sequence). CDR3 sequence reads: CATSRDPGGGGSPLHF.

The CDR3 is CASSVGLAQQETQYF. The chain links TRBV7-9 to TRBJ2-5; TCRdb designates TRBD2, a call that cannot be tested without DNA. The length of the CDR3 is 15 residues. Germline CDR1 is SEHNR and CDR2 is FQNEAQ (reference sequence).